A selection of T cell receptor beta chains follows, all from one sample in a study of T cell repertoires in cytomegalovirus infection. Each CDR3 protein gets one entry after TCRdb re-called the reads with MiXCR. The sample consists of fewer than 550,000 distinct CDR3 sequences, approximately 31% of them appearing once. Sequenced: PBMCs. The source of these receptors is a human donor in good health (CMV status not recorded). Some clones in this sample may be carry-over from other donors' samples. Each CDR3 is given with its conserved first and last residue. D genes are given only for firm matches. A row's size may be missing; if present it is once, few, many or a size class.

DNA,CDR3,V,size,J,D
TGCAGTGCTCCCACCGCAAATAGCAATCAGCCCCAGCATTTT,CSAPTANSNQPQHF,TRBV20-1,-,TRBJ1-5,-
TGCGCCAGCAGCCAAGTAGCCGGGGAGGATGGCTACACCTTC,CASSQVAGEDGYTF,TRBV4-1,-,TRBJ1-2,-
TGTGCCGTAAGGGGACAGAGCACAGATACGCAGTATTTT,CAVRGQSTDTQYF,TRBV2,once,TRBJ2-3,TRBD1
TGTGCCAGCAGGCACAGGGGGCCGGGGAATGAGCAGTTCTTC,CASRHRGPGNEQFF,TRBV5-5,-,TRBJ2-1,TRBD1
TGTGCCAGCAGCTTAGCGGAGACAGCGAACACCGGGGAGCTGTTTTTT,CASSLAETANTGELFF,TRBV7-9,-,TRBJ2-2,-
TGTGCCAGCAGCTTGGGGGGCACGGCTGAAGCTTTCTTT,CASSLGGTAEAFF,TRBV7-9,-,TRBJ1-1,-
TGTGACAGCGGTTACGAGCGGGGGGGACGACCAACAGATACGCAGTATTTT,CDSGYERGGRPTDTQYF,TRBV6-6,-,TRBJ2-3,TRBD2
TGTGCCAGCAGTGGATACCGGGACGACCACAATGAGCAGTTCTTC,CASSGYRDDHNEQFF,TRBV12-3/TRBV12-4,many,TRBJ2-1,-
TGTGCCAGCAGCTTAGAGGCGGGGTTAAGCAATCAGCCCCAGCATTTT,CASSLEAGLSNQPQHF,TRBV7-2,few,TRBJ1-5,-
TGTGCCAGCAGTTACAGGGTTCTGGGAGGAAAGATACCCTCCTACGAGCAGTACTTC,CASSYRVLGGKIPSYEQYF,TRBV6-6,-,TRBJ2-7,-
TGTGCCAGCAGCTTGTCGACAGGGTTCACAGATACGCAGTATTTT,CASSLSTGFTDTQYF,TRBV11-2,few,TRBJ2-3,TRBD1
TGTGCCAGCAGTTACGGCGTGCAGGGTCAGCCCCAGCATTTT,CASSYGVQGQPQHF,TRBV6-5,-,TRBJ1-5,-
TGTGCCAGCAGTCTTGGGAGGTTGAATGAAAAACTGTTTTTT,CASSLGRLNEKLFF,TRBV6-6,-,TRBJ1-4,-
TGTGCCAGCAGCGATCTTGGGGGTCACACAGCCGTCTACGAGCAGTACTTC,CASSDLGGHTAVYEQYF,TRBV7-2,once,TRBJ2-7,-
TGTGCCAGCGGGGGACAGCTCCTGGGTACTGAAGCTTTCTTT,CASGGQLLGTEAFF,TRBV7-9,few,TRBJ1-1,TRBD1
TGTGCCAGCAGCGGAAAACTAGCGGGTCAAGAGACCCAGTACTTC,CASSGKLAGQETQYF,TRBV5-4,-,TRBJ2-5,TRBD2
TGTGCCAGCAGCCAAAGTAGGGGGAAGAACGCTGAAGCTTTCTTT,CASSQSRGKNAEAFF,TRBV12-3/TRBV12-4,few,TRBJ1-1,-
TGCAGTGCCGAGGGGCCAGGAAGCTCCTACGAGCAGTACTTC,CSAEGPGSSYEQYF,TRBV20-1,-,TRBJ2-7,-
TGTGCCAGCAGCTCATCGATTGCGGCGCCCAACTACGAGCAGTACTTC,CASSSSIAAPNYEQYF,TRBV6-2/TRBV6-3,-,TRBJ2-7,-
TGTGCCAGCAGCTCCTCTAGCGGGGGGGCTACAGATACGCAGTATTTT,CASSSSSGGATDTQYF,TRBV7-6,-,TRBJ2-3,TRBD2
TGTGCCAGCAGTGCGGGGTTCGCACAGGGTGAAAAACTGTTTTTT,CASSAGFAQGEKLFF,TRBV2,few,TRBJ1-4,-
TGTGCCAGCAGCTCCACAGGGGGGAACGGCTACACCTTC,CASSSTGGNGYTF,TRBV7-2,many,TRBJ1-2,TRBD1
TGTGCCAGCAGTTACGGGGACAGGGGGGCTGGCTACACCTTC,CASSYGDRGAGYTF,TRBV6-6,-,TRBJ1-2,TRBD1
TGTGCCAGCTCACCTCGGACAGGGATCTCGGGAGGAAACACCATATATTTT,CASSPRTGISGGNTIYF,TRBV18,-,TRBJ1-3,TRBD1
TGTGCCAGCAGAAATTTACGGGACAGTAGCACAGATACGCAGTATTTT,CASRNLRDSSTDTQYF,TRBV6-2/TRBV6-3,-,TRBJ2-3,TRBD1